Each of the 9 T cell receptor beta chains below was sequenced from the same sample in a study of monozygotic twins with inflammatory bowel disease. TCRdb re-called the 5' RACE reads; one entry per CDR3 protein, DNA not given. The sample holds over 100,000 distinct CDR3 sequences. Sequencing was done on a sample of blood. These receptors all stem from a human donor with ulcerative colitis or Crohn's disease, or a healthy co-twin of an affected twin (not recorded which).

The J gene is TRBJ2-6, the V gene TRBV18. This CDR3 is built from 16 residues. Germline lookup yields CDR1 KGHSH and CDR2 LQKENI. The CDR3 sequence is CASSPRGSTGANVLTF.

The chain links TRBV6-5 to TRBJ2-2; the D gene TCRdb calls, TRBD2, cannot be checked with no DNA. Looked up from germline, CDR1 is MNHEY and CDR2 is SVGAGI. The CDR3 sequence is 15 residues long. CDR3 amino acids: CASSYSRGRTGELFF.

The chain links TRBV7-9 to TRBJ2-4; the D gene TCRdb calls, TRBD2, cannot be checked with no DNA. CDR3 size: 11 residues. In germline, CDR1 is SEHNR, CDR2 FQNEAQ (reference sequence). Here the CDR3 reads CAIRRAGLQYF.

This chain joins TRBV15 and TRBJ2-1; TCRdb outputs TRBD2, but without DNA this stays unchecked. Per the germline V gene, CDR1 is LNHNV and CDR2 is YYDKDF (reference sequence). This CDR3 has 16 amino acids. The CDR3 protein is CATSSGTSGFGGEQFF. Complete variable domain (other parts from reference TRBV15 and TRBJ2-1): DAMVIQNPRYQVTQFGKPVTLSCSQTLNHNVMYWYQQKSSQAPKLLFHYYDKDFNNEADTPDNFQSRRPNTSFCFLDIRSPGLGDTAMYLCATSSGTSGFGGEQFFGPGTRLTVL.

J is TRBJ1-2 and V is TRBV2; lacking DNA, the TRBD1 call made by TCRdb goes unchecked. The germline gives CDR1 SNHLY, CDR2 FYNNEI. This CDR3 has 16 amino acids. The CDR3 region is CASSGGGQGQTYGYTF.

The gene calls are TRBV12-3 or TRBV12-4 and TRBJ2-1. The CDR3 contains 11 residues. This CDR3 is CASSINVEQFF.

The J gene is TRBJ2-2, the V gene TRBV7-2. The CDR3 contains 11 residues. The germline CDR1 and CDR2 sequences are SGHTA and FQGNSA. This CDR3 reads CASSHTGELFF.

The V call is TRBV7-9, the J call TRBJ2-1; as DNA is missing, the TRBD2 call by TCRdb cannot be tested. Germline CDR1 SEHNR, CDR2 FQNEAQ (reference sequence). This CDR3 has 14 residues. The CDR3 loop reads CASSRTGSGHEQFF. The full variable domain, completed using reference TRBV7-9 and TRBJ2-1, is DTGVSQNPRHKITKRGQNVTFRCDPISEHNRLYWYRQTLGQGPEFLTYFQNEAQLEKSRLLSDRFSAERPKGSFSTLEIQRTEQGDSAMYLCASSRTGSGHEQFFGPGTRLTVL.

The genes are TRBV29-1 and TRBJ2-1; TCRdb indicates TRBD1, and absent DNA this call remains unverified. CDR3 size: 17 residues. Germline V CDR1 and CDR2: SQVTM, ANQGSEA. The CDR3 spells CSVDGQGETYSYNEQFF.